This T cell receptor beta chain was sequenced in a study of blood T cell repertoires in COVID-19. Study context: PBMCs, B-cell-depleted T cells, or T cells provided the cDNA or gDNA that made up the material.

The CDR3 length is 15 residues. Germline values: CDR1 SGHTA, CDR2 FQGNSA. V lost 0 bases to trimming and J lost 4 bases, with 13 bases between them. Data came from immunoSEQ multiplex PCR; TCRdb stores just in-frame clones and leaves some out. This sample has a few hundred thousand clones, with around 84% found just once. Material for sequencing was peripheral blood. The genes are TRBV7-2 and TRBJ2-7, with no clear D. The source is a woman between 65 and 79 years old with active or convalescent COVID-19. The CDR3 reads CASSLAWAASYEQYF. DNA for the CDR3: TGTGCCAGCAGCTTAGCATGGGCAGCCTCATACGAGCAGTACTTC.